A single T cell receptor (beta chain) is shown here with its context. The CDR3 is made up of 12 amino acids. Germline V gene lookup returns CDR1 DFQATT and CDR2 SNEGSKA (reference sequence). V was trimmed by 4 bases and J by 4 bases, leaving 8 bases between them. The data stem from a study of CDR3 diversity in severe acne. Using its own MiXCR run on the PCR reads, TCRdb lists one record per CDR3 protein. The sample holds more than 85,000 distinct CDR3 sequences, about 52% seen once. The sequenced sample was blood. The origin of this receptor is a male donor in good health, serving as a control. V is TRBV20-1 and J is TRBJ1-3; D is unclear. The CDR3 is CSAIAAGNTIYF. The CDR3 DNA reads TGCAGTGCTATCGCAGCAGGAAACACCATATATTTT.